A selection of T cell receptor beta chains follows, all from one sample in a study of PD-L1 blockade in urothelial cancer. Sequencing used immunoSEQ multiplex PCR; TCRdb keeps in-frame clones, though not all of them. The sample has tens of thousands of clones; over 75% are singletons. The material sequenced was PBMCs, taken around atezolizumab (anti-PD-L1) treatment. The receptors come from a man in his 70s with urothelial cancer. Each CDR3 is given with its conserved first and last residue. Fields, in order: V gene, clone size, J gene, CDR3 protein. Some rows mark clone size as missing; the rest say once, few, many or name a class of expanded clone.

TRBV12-5	NA	TRBJ2-7	CASGLALAWMFPEQYF
TRBV9	once	TRBJ1-3	CASSVSGEIGNTIYF
TRBV6-1	NA	TRBJ1-4	CASRPGTGFNEKLFF
TRBV6-1	NA	TRBJ2-1	CASSEAPPHEQFF
TRBV27	once	TRBJ2-3	CASARGTGADTQYF
TRBV6-6	NA	TRBJ2-1	CASSPGTGTYNEQFF
TRBV28	NA	TRBJ1-5	CASSDRDRGNQPQHF
TRBV7-9	few	TRBJ1-1	CASSVGQGDPEAFF
TRBV2	NA	TRBJ2-1	CASTWLTSGTDEQFF
TRBV30	few	TRBJ1-2	CAWKDRNYGYTF
TRBV10-1	NA	TRBJ2-1	CASSEFRDPNNEQFF
TRBV5-6	NA	TRBJ2-7	CASSRGTGRPYEQYF
TRBV6-6	NA	TRBJ2-5	CASSYLTGLETQYF
TRBV5-1	NA	TRBJ2-2	CASRRAGTGMSGELFF
TRBV4-1	NA	TRBJ1-2	CASSPVANYGYTF
TRBV5-1	once	TRBJ2-2	CASSSGGAGNTGELFF
TRBV30	NA	TRBJ2-3	CAWRPSPRGTDTQYF
TRBV27	NA	TRBJ2-7	CASSLRGQGAYYEQYF
TRBV7-2	NA	TRBJ2-3	CASSFGGLHSTDTQYF
TRBV5-1	NA	TRBJ1-3	CASSQGTASGNTIYF
TRBV18	once	TRBJ2-7	CASSPSGPPYEQYF
TRBV7-2	NA	TRBJ2-7	CASSATGQGFDEQYF
TRBV5-5	once	TRBJ2-7	CASSSLAGAPYEQYF
TRBV18	many	TRBJ2-7	CASSPYSGAGNEQYF
TRBV6-1	NA	TRBJ2-7	CASSPPRRPYEQYF
TRBV5-1	once	TRBJ2-5	CASSLVLAGETQYF
TRBV10-3	NA	TRBJ2-6	CAISGDRISGANVLTF
TRBV27	NA	TRBJ2-7	CASSLWGTNYEQYF
TRBV2	NA	TRBJ2-2	CASTASSLNMFTGELFF
TRBV29-1	once	TRBJ1-2	CSAEGGGYGYTF
TRBV11-3	NA	TRBJ1-1	CASSLGRNTEAFF
TRBV9	NA	TRBJ2-7	CASSVGTSVNEQYF
TRBV10-2	NA	TRBJ2-7	CASSESSSGRPEQYF
TRBV7-9	NA	TRBJ2-3	CASSAILGIGEGTDTQYF
TRBV11-3	few	TRBJ2-7	CASSLAGTASEQYF
TRBV28	NA	TRBJ2-2	CASSLALASIGELFF
TRBV9	NA	TRBJ2-7	CASSGRLAGEQYF
TRBV10-2	few	TRBJ2-3	CASSDIAGSSTDTQYF